A single sample is the source of the 23 T cell receptor beta chains below, sequenced in a study of blood T cell repertoires in COVID-19. The repertoire was sequenced with immunoSEQ multiplex PCR; TCRdb's copy has only in-frame clones and lacks some. Here the sample spans approximately 190,000 clones, around 83% being singletons. Sequencing was performed on peripheral blood. Source of these receptors: a woman between 35 and 50 years old with acute or convalescent COVID-19.

In its sample, this clone was seen a few times. The chain couples TRBV5-4 to TRBJ1-2; TRBD1 matches 10 bases. J gave up 4 bases and V 2 bases, and 14 bases lay outside the gene matches. This CDR3 contains 18 residues. Germline V lookup: CDR1 SGHNT, CDR2 YYREEE (reference sequence). As DNA, the CDR3 is TGTGCCAGCAGCTTCGGGACAGGGGCCCTCAAAAAGACCTATGGCTACACCTTC. Its translation: CASSFGTGALKKTYGYTF. Combining the CDR3 with reference TRBV5-4 and TRBJ1-2 gives the whole variable domain ETGVTQSPTHLIKTRGQQVTLRCSSQSGHNTVSWYQQALGQGPQFIFQYYREEENGRGNFPPRFSGLQFPNYSSELNVNALELDDSALYLCASSFGTGALKKTYGYTFGSGTRLTVV.

This clone was counted only a few times. The chain's CDR3 is CASSSSGTANTEAFF. CDR3 DNA sequence: TGTGCCAGCAGCTCCTCCGGGACAGCTAACACTGAAGCTTTCTTT. The chain carries TRBV7-6 and TRBJ1-1; 7 nucleotides line up with TRBD1. Germline lookup yields CDR1 SGHVS and CDR2 FNYEAQ. V gave up 4 bases and J gave up 2 bases; unmatched junction bases: 7. The CDR3 sequence is 15 residues long.

J is TRBJ2-3 and V is TRBV18, with TRBD2 identical over 8 bases. This CDR3 comprises 15 residues. Germline V gives CDR1 KGHSH, CDR2 LQKENI. J lost 2 bases, V lost 4 bases, and 5 bases had no gene match. CDR3 residues: CASSQGTRNTDTQYF. Written as DNA, the CDR3 is TGTGCCAGCTCACAAGGGACTAGGAACACAGATACGCAGTATTTT.

This clone was counted a single time. The chain combines TRBV5-4 with TRBJ1-1; D remains unclear. Germline lookup yields CDR1 SGHNT and CDR2 YYREEE (reference sequence). CDR3 size: 14 residues. With 0 bases removed from V and 1 base from J, the gap between germline ends came to 7 bases. CDR3 in DNA: TGTGCCAGCAGCTTGGCTATCTCGAACACTGAAGCTTTCTTT. The encoded protein is CASSLAISNTEAFF. Full variable domain (remainder filled in from reference TRBV5-4 and TRBJ1-1): ETGVTQSPTHLIKTRGQQVTLRCSSQSGHNTVSWYQQALGQGPQFIFQYYREEENGRGNFPPRFSGLQFPNYSSELNVNALELDDSALYLCASSLAISNTEAFFGQGTRLTVV.

This clone was counted only a few times. The V and J genes are TRBV7-2 and TRBJ2-3; a possible D gene is TRBD1 (5 bases). This CDR3 is built from 14 residues. Trimming shortened V by 4 bases and J by 5 bases, and 13 bases separated the two germline ends. CDR1 SGHTA and CDR2 FQGNSA come from the germline V gene. The DNA for the CDR3 is TGTGCCAGCAGCTCAGCCCAGGGAATAGATACGCAGTATTTT. Its protein is CASSSAQGIDTQYF.

This rearrangement joins TRBV30 to TRBJ1-5, with 8 positions matching TRBD1. V lost 4 bases, J lost 6 bases, and 8 bases stayed unmatched. CDR3 length: 14 residues. Germline CDR1 and CDR2: GTSNPN and SVGIG (reference sequence). CDR3 sequence reads: CAWNPGTGVQPQHF. The CDR3 coding sequence is TGTGCCTGGAATCCCGGGACAGGTGTTCAGCCCCAGCATTTT.

V and J are TRBV10-1 and TRBJ2-4; 15 bases match TRBD2. Germline values: CDR1 WNHNN, CDR2 SYGVQD (reference sequence). Trimming cost V 6 bases and J 0 bases; bases outside gene matches: 6. This CDR3 has 18 residues. The CDR3 DNA follows: TGCGCCAGCAGGCCGGGACTAGCGGGAGGAATAGCCAAAAACATTCAGTACTTC. Translated, it gives CASRPGLAGGIAKNIQYF.

The V gene is TRBV2, the J gene TRBJ1-5; D gene uncertain. The length of the CDR3 is 13 residues. V lost 4 bases to trimming and J lost 7 bases, with 11 bases between them. CDR1 is SNHLY and CDR2 is FYNNEI in the germline V gene. The CDR3, as DNA: TGTGCCAGCAGTGGGAGGGCGGGGCAGCCCCAGCATTTT. Protein: CASSGRAGQPQHF. Looking up the rest from reference TRBV2 and TRBJ1-5 gives the full variable domain: EPEVTQTPSHQVTQMGQEVILRCVPISNHLYFYWYRQILGQKVEFLVSFYNNEISEKSEIFDDQFSVERPDGSNFTLKIRSTKLEDSAMYFCASSGRAGQPQHFGDGTRLSIL.

This chain uses TRBV5-4 with TRBJ1-1; D uncertain. The CDR3 contains 14 residues. Germline CDR1 and CDR2: SGHNT and YYREEE (reference sequence). V was pared by 0 bases and J by 5 bases, with 11 bases between. Here the CDR3 reads CASSLAGGETEAFF. The CDR3 region has the DNA TGTGCCAGCAGCTTGGCGGGTGGAGAAACTGAAGCTTTCTTT.

J is TRBJ2-7 and V is TRBV18; D is unresolved. The CDR3 contains 14 residues. Germline CDR1 is KGHSH and CDR2 is LQKENI. V was shortened by 2 bases and J by 2 bases, with 10 bases between the two germline ends. The CDR3 sequence is CASSPVNGAYEQYF. Here the CDR3 DNA reads TGTGCCAGCTCACCAGTAAACGGAGCCTACGAGCAGTACTTC.

The CDR3 bases are TGTGCCAGTAGCCCGGGGGGGGGTCAGCCCCAGCATTTT. This sequence encodes CASSPGGGQPQHF. This chain joins TRBV19 and TRBJ1-5, with a tentative D call TRBD1 (5 bases). With 6 bases removed from V and 6 bases from J, the gap between germline ends came to 12 bases. Germline CDR1 is LNHDA and CDR2 is SQIVND (reference sequence). The CDR3 contains 13 residues.

This chain links TRBV19 with TRBJ2-7; possibly TRBD1 for D (6 bases). CDR1 is LNHDA and CDR2 is SQIVND in the germline V gene (reference sequence). The CDR3 length is 15 residues. Trimming removed 3 bases at V and 3 bases at J, with 15 bases between. CDR3 loop: CASSMLQGTVYEQYF. The CDR3 DNA sequence: TGTGCCAGTAGTATGTTACAGGGAACCGTCTACGAGCAGTACTTC.

A single count supports this clone. V usage is TRBV11-3 and J usage is TRBJ2-1, with 8 bases identical to TRBD2. The CDR3 covers 15 residues. CDR1 and CDR2 from the germline V gene are SGHNT and YENEEA. The junction had 2 bases not matched to a gene; V was cut back by 0 bases and J by 4 bases. CDR3 in DNA: TGTGCCAGCAGCTTAGATCGGGGGGGTTACAATGAGCAGTTCTTC. Its translation is CASSLDRGGYNEQFF. Filled out from reference TRBV11-3 and TRBJ2-1, the complete variable domain reads EAGVVQSPRYKIIEKKQPVAFWCNPISGHNTLYWYLQNLGQGPELLIRYENEEAVDDSQLPKDRFSAERLKGVDSTLKIQPAELGDSAVYLCASSLDRGGYNEQFFGPGTRLTVL.

V gene TRBV9 combines with J gene TRBJ1-2, with 7 bases lining up with TRBD1. Germline V CDR1 and CDR2: SGDLS, YYNGEE. The CDR3 consists of 13 residues. Trimming removed 5 bases from V and 4 bases from J; junction bases left unmatched: 5. As DNA, the CDR3 is TGTGCCAGCAGTACAGGGGAACTCTATGGCTACACCTTC. Residues: CASSTGELYGYTF.

V gene TRBV4-1 combines with J gene TRBJ2-5; D may be TRBD2 (5 bases). Trimming pared 1 base from V and 5 bases from J, leaving 14 bases between. Germline CDR1 reads MGHRA; CDR2 reads YSYEKL. The CDR3 sequence is 15 residues long. The CDR3 here is CASSQVPSPWETQYF. CDR3 nucleotides: TGCGCCAGCAGCCAAGTCCCTAGCCCTTGGGAGACCCAGTACTTC.

J is TRBJ2-1 and V is TRBV28; TRBD2 is a possible D gene (6 bases). CDR3 length: 15 residues. Germline V gene sequence: CDR1 MDHEN, CDR2 SYDVKM. V gave up 3 bases and J gave up 5 bases, with 14 bases separating them. CDR3 sequence reads: CASSFPGEDHNEQFF. The CDR3 DNA is TGTGCCAGCAGTTTTCCGGGGGAGGATCACAATGAGCAGTTCTTC.

This clone was seen just once. J is TRBJ2-2 and V is TRBV6-2 or TRBV6-3; tentative D call: TRBD2 (5 bases). V was pared by 2 bases and J by 5 bases, with 15 bases between. CDR3 length: 16 residues. CDR1 MNHEY and CDR2 SVGEGT come from the germline V gene. In DNA form, the CDR3 reads TGTGCCAGCAGTTACGGCGGGCAACCTGGGACCGGGGAGCTGTTTTTT. Its translation is CASSYGGQPGTGELFF.

V usage is TRBV5-1 and J usage is TRBJ2-4, with 8 bases fitting TRBD2. The CDR3 extends over 18 amino acids. Per germline, CDR1 SGHRS and CDR2 YFSETQ. With 0 bases clipped from V and 1 base from J, the junction kept 9 bases outside the gene matches. The chain's CDR3 is CASSLEYGRAGAKNIQYF. The CDR3 nucleotides read TGCGCCAGCAGCTTGGAATACGGGAGGGCCGGGGCCAAAAACATTCAGTACTTC.

J is TRBJ1-1 and V is TRBV25-1, with 7 bases aligning to TRBD1. CDR3 size: 14 residues. Germline V gene data show CDR1 as MGHDK and CDR2 as SYGVNS. After removal of 5 bases from V and 4 bases from J, the junction contained 7 bases not matched to a gene. CDR3 DNA sequence: TGTGCCAGCAGTTACAGGGGCTCAGGCACTGAAGCTTTCTTT. Its translation is CASSYRGSGTEAFF.

The chain carries TRBV11-2 and TRBJ2-2; 10 nucleotides line up with TRBD1. With 5 bases clipped from V and 4 bases from J, the junction kept 10 bases outside the gene matches. This CDR3 is 17 amino acids long. Germline CDR1 and CDR2: SGHAT and FQNNGV. The CDR3 DNA is TGTGCCAGCAGCCTCAACCCCGGGACAGGGGTCACCGGGGAGCTGTTTTTT. This sequence encodes CASSLNPGTGVTGELFF.

V usage is TRBV15 and J usage is TRBJ2-7, with a weak D call TRBD1 (5 bases). The V end was cut by 2 bases, the J end by 3 bases, with 8 bases between. Germline values: CDR1 LNHNV, CDR2 YYDKDF (reference sequence). The length of the CDR3 is 13 residues. The DNA of the CDR3 is TGTGCCACCAGCAGAAACCAGGGCTACGAGCAGTACTTC. This encodes CATSRNQGYEQYF.

The V and J genes are TRBV3-1 (or the pseudogene TRBV3-2) and TRBJ2-1, with TRBD2 matching 7 bases. The CDR3 is 13 residues long. The germline V gene has CDR1 LGHDT and CDR2 YNNKEL (reference sequence). Losses at the gene ends were 2 bases for V and 7 bases for J; bases not matched to a gene: 2. For the CDR3, the DNA is TGTGCCAGCAGCCAATATAGCGGGAATGAGCAGTTCTTC. This encodes CASSQYSGNEQFF.

A word on this clone: The sample has other DNA sequences that encode this CDR3 too. The rearrangement uses TRBV5-4 and TRBJ2-5, with D perhaps matching TRBD1 (5 bases). Trimming stripped 0 bases from V and 4 bases from J, with 10 bases between. Per germline, CDR1 SGHNT and CDR2 YYREEE (reference sequence). This CDR3 has 14 amino acids. CDR3 loop: CASSLGQGRETQYF. CDR3 coding DNA: TGTGCCAGCAGCTTGGGGCAGGGTAGAGAGACCCAGTACTTC.